These 28 T cell receptor beta chains originate from one sample sequenced in a study of T cells in Graves' hyperthyroidism and ophthalmopathy. Researchers took RNA transcripts and amplified the TCR beta CDR3 regions from them. The HTBI primer set served for first-round RT-PCR of the TCR CDR3. TCRdb reprocessed the multiplex PCR reads with MiXCR, giving one entry per CDR3 protein. The profile shows roughly 330,000 distinct CDR3 sequences, roughly 17% of them singletons. Sequenced: blood. Every receptor here comes from a man aged 30 to 39 with Graves' hyperthyroidism.

The chain joins TRBV28 to TRBJ1-5, with 8 bases fitting TRBD1. Germline lookup yields CDR1 MDHEN and CDR2 SYDVKM. Trimming at V came to 3 bases and at J to 4 bases, leaving 11 bases not matched to a gene. This CDR3 comprises 17 residues. This CDR3 reads CASSFRTGRKMNQPQHF. Here the CDR3 DNA reads TGTGCCAGCAGTTTCCGGACAGGGCGAAAGATGAATCAGCCCCAGCATTTT.

This clonotype was observed at least ten times. The rearrangement joins TRBV20-1 to TRBJ2-1, with D perhaps TRBD2 (5 bases). The CDR3 spans 12 residues. V lost 4 bases to trimming and J lost 3 bases, with 7 bases between them. Germline values: CDR1 DFQATT, CDR2 SNEGSKA (reference sequence). CDR3 sequence reads: CSAIRDYNEQFF. CDR3 in DNA: TGCAGTGCTATCCGGGACTACAATGAGCAGTTCTTC.

This clonotype was observed a few times. The chain recombines TRBV5-8 with TRBJ2-7; the D call may be TRBD1 or TRBD2 (9 bases each). Germline V CDR1 and CDR2: SGHTS, YDEGEE. This CDR3 comprises 16 residues. V lost 2 bases and J 6 bases, leaving 21 bases between the germline ends. In DNA, the CDR3 is TGTGCCAGCAGCTTATCTAGCGGGACAGGGCCCTCCGAGCAGTACTTC. Translation: CASSLSSGTGPSEQYF.

Many counts were recorded for this clonotype. V is TRBV5-8 and J is TRBJ1-1; D is uncertain. Per the germline V gene, CDR1 is SGHTS and CDR2 is YDEGEE. V gave up 2 bases and J gave up 6 bases, with 17 bases separating them. The CDR3 totals 15 residues. The CDR3, as DNA: TGTGCCAGCAGCTTTAAGCTCCGGGCGATCGCTGAAGCTTTCTTT. It specifies CASSFKLRAIAEAFF.

The chain carries TRBV7-9 and TRBJ1-1; D remains unclear. The CDR3 covers 17 residues. CDR1 is SEHNR and CDR2 is FQNEAQ in the germline V gene (reference sequence). The V end lost 2 bases, the J end lost 3 bases, and 19 bases lay between the germline ends. CDR3 amino acids: CASSLTPSRGGYTEAFF. The CDR3 DNA is TGTGCCAGCAGCTTAACTCCCAGCCGGGGAGGGTACACTGAAGCTTTCTTT.

This clonotype has only a few counts. The V and J genes are TRBV3-1 and TRBJ2-6, with D perhaps TRBD2 (6 bases). The germline CDR1 and CDR2 sequences are LGHDT and YNNKEL (reference sequence). The CDR3 loop spans 17 amino acids. The germline V and J ends were trimmed by 6 bases and 2 bases, with 17 bases remaining between them. DNA of the CDR3: TGTGCCAGCAGAGCCGGGACTCTAACGGCTGGGGCCAACGTCCTGACTTTC. It yields the protein CASRAGTLTAGANVLTF.

This clonotype has at least ten counts. The genes are TRBV11-2 and TRBJ2-7; a weak D match, TRBD2 (6 bases). This CDR3 is built from 15 residues. V dropped 1 base and J dropped 3 bases, with 13 bases sitting between them. Germline V gives CDR1 SGHAT, CDR2 FQNNGV. CDR3 residues: CASSLGRVRFYEQYF. CDR3 sequence (DNA): TGTGCCAGCAGCTTAGGGAGGGTAAGGTTCTACGAGCAGTACTTC.

The chain uses TRBV4-1 and TRBJ1-5; D gene unclear. The CDR3 contains 15 residues. Germline values: CDR1 MGHRA, CDR2 YSYEKL. Trimming removed 0 bases from V and 7 bases from J, with 13 bases in between. CDR3 protein: CASSQDPVGRQPQHF. The CDR3 nucleotides read TGCGCCAGCAGCCAAGATCCTGTGGGGAGACAGCCCCAGCATTTT.

This clonotype was seen at least ten times. The chain carries TRBV5-1 and TRBJ1-1; D might be TRBD1 (5 bases). V lost 7 bases and J 1 base, leaving 14 bases between the germline ends. The CDR3 consists of 14 residues. Germline CDR1 and CDR2: SGHRS and YFSETQ. This chain's CDR3 is CASGKGTPNTEAFF. The CDR3, as DNA: TGCGCCAGCGGGAAGGGGACCCCGAACACTGAAGCTTTCTTT.

This clonotype was found many times. The gene calls are TRBV3-1 and TRBJ1-1, with a weak D call TRBD1 (6 bases). The V gene's germline CDR1 is LGHDT and CDR2 YNNKEL (reference sequence). The CDR3 totals 13 residues. Trimming left V 1 base short and J 11 bases short, with 14 bases between. The CDR3 bases are TGTGCCAGCAGCCAAGTACAGGGTGTTAGTGCTTTCTTT. Translation: CASSQVQGVSAFF.

This rearrangement joins TRBV6-1 to TRBJ1-2; D unclear. Trimming took off 2 bases at V and 5 bases at J, with 12 bases between the two ends. Germline V gene lookup returns CDR1 MNHNS and CDR2 SASEGT. The CDR3 runs to 14 residues. DNA for the CDR3: TGTGCCAGCAGTGAAAACACACCAGTGTATGGCTACACCTTC. It is translated as CASSENTPVYGYTF.

The chain is built from TRBV6-2 or TRBV6-3 and TRBJ2-1; D uncertain. Per germline, CDR1 MNHEY and CDR2 SVGEGT. The germline V and J ends were trimmed by 4 bases and 1 base, with 14 bases remaining between them. The CDR3 has 16 residues. The CDR3 nucleotides are TGTGCCAGCAGTTCTTGGACCGACGTTTCCTACAATGAGCAGTTCTTC. It codes for CASSSWTDVSYNEQFF.

This clonotype was counted ten times or more. V usage is TRBV28 and J usage is TRBJ2-1, with no clear D. In germline, CDR1 is MDHEN, CDR2 SYDVKM. V lost 5 bases to trimming and J lost 5 bases, with 7 bases between them. The CDR3 sequence is 12 residues long. CDR3 bases: TGTGCCAGCAGTCTCCGGGACAATGAGCAGTTCTTC. As protein: CASSLRDNEQFF.

This clonotype was picked up many times. V is TRBV7-2 and J is TRBJ2-3; D call uncertain. The V gene's germline CDR1 is SGHTA and CDR2 FQGNSA. The CDR3 spans 14 residues. V lost 0 bases and J 7 bases, leaving 11 bases between the germline ends. CDR3 nucleotides: TGTGCCAGCAGCTTAGCCAGCTTCCGAAATACGCAGTATTTT. Translation gives CASSLASFRNTQYF. Full variable domain (missing parts from reference TRBV7-2 and TRBJ2-3): GAGVSQSPSNKVTEKGKDVELRCDPISGHTALYWYRQSLGQGLEFLIYFQGNSAPDKSGLPSDRFSAERTGGSVSTLTIQRTQQEDSAVYLCASSLASFRNTQYFGPGTRLTVL.

This clonotype was seen many times. The genes are TRBV3-1 and TRBJ1-4, with TRBD1 matching 9 bases. V dropped 1 base and J dropped 7; count of bases not matched to a gene: 7. The V gene's germline CDR1 is LGHDT and CDR2 YNNKEL (reference sequence). CDR3 length: 16 amino acids. CDR3: CASSQGNRGLGEKLFF. CDR3 sequence (DNA): TGTGCCAGCAGCCAAGGGAACAGGGGGCTTGGTGAAAAACTGTTTTTT.

The chain is built from TRBV27 and TRBJ1-5; 7 nucleotides agree with TRBD1. V lost 5 bases to trimming and J lost 5 bases; unmatched junction nucleotides: 12. The CDR3 is made up of 16 amino acids. Germline V gene data show CDR1 as MNHEY and CDR2 as SMNVEV (reference sequence). CDR3 sequence (DNA): TGTGCCAGCAGTCCCCACCCGGACAGGACATATCAGCCCCAGCATTTT. Amino acid sequence: CASSPHPDRTYQPQHF.

This clonotype has ten or more counts. J is TRBJ2-7 and V is TRBV2, with unresolved D. There are 12 residues in the CDR3. Trimming cost V 3 bases and J 1 base, with 4 bases left between them. Looked up from germline, CDR1 is SNHLY and CDR2 is FYNNEI. The CDR3 region is CASSDGSYEQYF. The DNA for the CDR3 is TGTGCCAGCAGTGACGGATCCTACGAGCAGTACTTC.

This clonotype was seen more than once but under ten times. In DNA form, the CDR3 reads TGTGCCAGCAGTTTGGGAGTGGCCATATCCAAAAACATTCAGTACTTC. Protein: CASSLGVAISKNIQYF. The chain uses TRBV28 and TRBJ2-4, with D possibly TRBD2 on 5 matching bases. Germline V lookup: CDR1 MDHEN, CDR2 SYDVKM. Trimming took 3 bases from V and 2 from J, leaving 14 bases between them. The CDR3 has 16 amino acids.

Only a few counts were recorded for this clonotype. The chain joins TRBV4-1 to TRBJ1-2; TRBD1 is a possible D gene (6 bases). V lost 5 bases, J lost 5 bases, and 18 bases lay in between. Germline V lookup: CDR1 MGHRA, CDR2 YSYEKL. The CDR3 has 15 residues. The CDR3 DNA follows: TGCGCCAGCAGCTCCGATAGTGGGGGCGCGTATGGCTACACCTTC. Translation: CASSSDSGGAYGYTF.

This clonotype was recorded at least ten times. The chain couples TRBV7-2 to TRBJ2-1; D is perhaps TRBD1 or TRBD2 (5 bases each). The CDR3 spans 16 residues. Trimming took 1 base from V and 0 from J, leaving 10 bases between them. Looked up from germline, CDR1 is SGHTA and CDR2 is FQGNSA. The CDR3 sequence is CASSLGWDPSYNEQFF. The DNA for the CDR3 is TGTGCCAGCAGCTTAGGGTGGGACCCCTCCTACAATGAGCAGTTCTTC.

Ten or more counts support this clonotype. This chain links TRBV5-1 with TRBJ2-3; 9 bases agree with TRBD2. The length of the CDR3 is 16 residues. Trimming at V came to 3 bases and at J to 0 bases, leaving 5 bases not matched to a gene. Germline V gene lookup returns CDR1 SGHRS and CDR2 YFSETQ. Here the CDR3 reads CASSSQREASTDTQYF. CDR3 sequence (DNA): TGCGCCAGCAGCTCTCAGCGGGAGGCTAGCACAGATACGCAGTATTTT.

This clonotype showed up just a few times. This chain uses TRBV20-1 with TRBJ1-5, with no clear D. Germline CDR1 and CDR2: DFQATT and SNEGSKA (reference sequence). This CDR3 spans 13 amino acids. V was shortened by 3 bases and J by 6 bases, with 12 bases between the two germline ends. CDR3 region: CSARLALGQPQHF. The CDR3 DNA reads TGCAGTGCTAGGTTGGCCCTGGGTCAGCCCCAGCATTTT.

This clonotype came up a few times. J is TRBJ2-2 and V is TRBV5-1; 7 nucleotides align to TRBD1. The CDR3 has 17 amino acids. Per the germline V gene, CDR1 is SGHRS and CDR2 is YFSETQ. The V gene end was trimmed by 3 bases and the J gene end by 4 bases; junction bases not matched to a gene: 12. CDR3: CASSSRPRQGPTGELFF. CDR3 nucleotides: TGCGCCAGCAGCTCTCGCCCTCGACAGGGTCCCACCGGGGAGCTGTTTTTT.

A few counts support this clonotype. The chain carries TRBV20-1 and TRBJ2-5; 7 bases line up with TRBD2. Germline CDR1 reads DFQATT; CDR2 reads SNEGSKA (reference sequence). The CDR3 has 14 amino acids. The trim removed 6 bases at V and 5 bases at J, leaving 12 bases unmatched. CDR3 in DNA: TGCAGTGCCCCCAAGCGGGAAGGGTTGGAGACCCAGTACTTC. This gives the protein CSAPKREGLETQYF.

This clonotype was detected ten times or more. The V and J genes are TRBV28 and TRBJ1-3; D is perhaps TRBD1 (5 bases). CDR3 size: 14 residues. The germline V and J ends were trimmed by 7 bases and 0 bases, with 10 bases remaining between them. Germline V gene sequence: CDR1 MDHEN, CDR2 SYDVKM. The CDR3 DNA reads as TGTGCCAGCACCGAAACAGGCTCTGGAAACACCATATATTTT. This translates into CASTETGSGNTIYF.

This clonotype was picked up a small number of times. A much larger clone lies one base from this, so it may be a read error. The rearrangement links TRBV6-1 to TRBJ2-1, with 11 bases identical to TRBD2. This CDR3 comprises 18 residues. CDR1 and CDR2 (germline): MNHNS, SASEGT. The ends lost 7 bases at V and 9 bases at J; junction bases unmatched: 20. Here the CDR3 DNA reads TGTGCCAGCAAGAGAACTAGCGGGGGAGGCGGACCGGGTGGTGAGCAGTTCTTC. It translates to CASKRTSGGGGPGGEQFF.

The chain recombines TRBV7-9 with TRBJ2-7, with 10 positions matching TRBD1. The CDR3 length is 16 residues. V lost 6 bases to trimming and J lost 4 bases; unmatched junction nucleotides: 12. Germline V gene sequence: CDR1 SEHNR, CDR2 FQNEAQ (reference sequence). The CDR3 is CASSNPRDRGWYEQYF. As DNA, the CDR3 is TGTGCCAGCAGTAACCCCCGGGACAGGGGATGGTACGAGCAGTACTTC.

The rearrangement joins TRBV28 to TRBJ2-5; D possibly corresponds to TRBD2 (5 bases). CDR1 is MDHEN and CDR2 is SYDVKM in the germline V gene. The CDR3 extends over 13 amino acids. V shed 6 bases and J shed 3 bases, with 11 bases lying between them. CDR3 residues: CASRPLGEETQYF. The DNA of the CDR3 is TGTGCCAGCAGGCCCCTCGGGGAAGAGACCCAGTACTTC. The full variable domain, with the rest looked up from reference TRBV28 and TRBJ2-5, is DVKVTQSSRYLVKRTGEKVFLECVQDMDHENMFWYRQDPGLGLRLIYFSYDVKMKEKGDIPEGYSVSREKKERFSLILESASTNQTSMYLCASRPLGEETQYFGPGTRLLVL.